This T cell receptor (beta chain) was found in a study of CD8+ T cells in alopecia areata. Trimming took 0 bases from V and 4 from J, leaving 12 bases between them. This CDR3 has 15 amino acids. CDR1 and CDR2 (germline): SNHLY, FYNNEI. Treatment indicated: oral pan-JAK inhibitor, 5-10 mg twice daily. Sequencing templates came from extracted RNA that was reverse transcribed into cDNA. The protocol was immunoSEQ multiplex PCR, while the TCRdb copy is restricted to in-frame clones and leaves out a portion. The repertoire includes over 100,000 clones, around 53% of them detected once, and less than 15% sits in the top ten.

This TCR was recovered from a human donor with alopecia areata. This specimen consisted of CD8+ T cells sorted from blood, obtained at week 24, from a patient treated with tofacitinib. V is TRBV2 and J is TRBJ2-5; D possibly corresponds to TRBD1 (5 bases). The CDR3 loop reads CASSEARQGRETQYF. DNA of the CDR3: TGTGCCAGCAGTGAAGCGAGGCAGGGAAGAGAGACCCAGTACTTC.